Shown below are 16 T cell receptor beta chains from a single sample sequenced in a study of cytomegalovirus exposure and HLA in healthy donors. Primers for the PCR totalled 60 Vbeta and 13 Jbeta. Some clones are missing from TCRdb's copy, which holds only in-frame ones; the method was immunoSEQ multiplex PCR. The sample carries about 150,000 clones, under 75% recorded once. The sequencing sample was made of PBMCs. These receptors were obtained from a woman aged 60-70 years in good health and CMV-seropositive.

A remark on this clone: Other DNA sequences in the sample encode the same CDR3. The V gene is TRBV7-2, the J gene TRBJ2-1; 7 positions match TRBD1. After removal of 1 base from V and 3 bases from J, the junction contained 3 bases not matched to a gene. The CDR3 runs 15 residues. Looked up from germline, CDR1 is SGHTA and CDR2 is FQGNSA. The CDR3 loop is CASSLVGDSYNEQFF. The CDR3 nucleotides are TGTGCCAGCAGCTTAGTTGGGGACAGCTACAATGAGCAGTTCTTC. The full variable domain, completed using reference TRBV7-2 and TRBJ2-1, is GAGVSQSPSNKVTEKGKDVELRCDPISGHTALYWYRQSLGQGLEFLIYFQGNSAPDKSGLPSDRFSAERTGGSVSTLTIQRTQQEDSAVYLCASSLVGDSYNEQFFGPGTRLTVL.

The chain recombines TRBV11-1 with TRBJ1-1; 7 bases agree with TRBD1. J was trimmed by 1 base and V by 5 bases; bases with no gene match: 1. This CDR3 region has 13 residues. CDR1 and CDR2 from the germline V gene are SGHAT and FQDESV (reference sequence). CDR3 sequence (DNA): TGTGCCAGCAGCAGACAGGGGAACACTGAAGCTTTCTTT. Translation: CASSRQGNTEAFF.

The CDR3 reads CASSLAAGPRYGYTF. The CDR3 coding sequence is TGTGCCAGCAGCTTAGCGGCAGGGCCCCGCTATGGCTACACCTTC. This chain joins TRBV7-6 and TRBJ1-2, with a possible D match to TRBD1 (5 bases). There are 15 residues in the CDR3. CDR1 and CDR2 (germline): SGHVS, FNYEAQ. V was clipped by 0 bases and J by 4 bases, with 12 bases between them.

The CDR3 protein is CASIEGLAGNKGYDEQFF. The CDR3 nucleotides are TGTGCCAGCATCGAAGGACTAGCGGGAAATAAAGGGTACGATGAGCAGTTCTTC. The chain links TRBV7-8 to TRBJ2-1; the match to TRBD2 covers 12 bases. The V gene's germline CDR1 is SGHVS and CDR2 FQNEAQ. The V segment lost 7 bases and the J segment 8 bases; nucleotides outside the gene matches: 18. This CDR3 has 18 amino acids.

As to this clone: This specimen includes other DNA sequences encoding the same CDR3. This chain links TRBV6-5 with TRBJ2-3; 10 bases line up with TRBD2. The CDR3 totals 15 residues. Germline V gives CDR1 MNHEY, CDR2 SVGAGI. J lost 2 bases, V lost 2 bases, and 1 base had no gene match. The CDR3: CASSYGTSDTDTQYF. The CDR3 region has the DNA TGTGCCAGCAGTTACGGGACTAGCGACACAGATACGCAGTATTTT.

The J gene is TRBJ1-5, the V gene TRBV2; unclear D gene. V was pared by 1 base and J by 1 base, with 11 bases between. Germline V gives CDR1 SNHLY, CDR2 FYNNEI. The CDR3 runs to 16 residues. CDR3 sequence: CASSEEGGRSNQPQHF. The CDR3 DNA reads TGTGCCAGCAGTGAAGAAGGAGGGAGGAGCAATCAGCCCCAGCATTTT.

With regard to this clone: Mismatch with germline at one junction end may stem from a read error. The chain is built from TRBV2 and TRBJ1-2; D remains ambiguous. The CDR3 spans 14 residues. CDR1 is SNHLY, CDR2 FYNNEI, per germline. The CDR3 region has the DNA TGTGCCAGCAGTGATACGTCGCGCAACTATGCCTACACCTTC. Translation: CASSDTSRNYAYTF.

V is TRBV6-5 and J is TRBJ2-2; D call uncertain. The CDR3 spans 15 residues. Germline assignment: CDR1 MNHEY and CDR2 SVGAGI. The germline V and J ends were trimmed by 5 bases and 4 bases, with 14 bases remaining between them. The CDR3 DNA sequence: TGTGCCAGCAGTAGTGCCCCAGGTCCCACCGGGGAGCTGTTTTTT. It codes for CASSSAPGPTGELFF.

The chain carries TRBV19 and TRBJ1-2; 9 nucleotides align to TRBD1. V lost 3 bases and J lost 8; bases outside the gene matches: 7. Germline loops: CDR1 LNHDA, CDR2 SQIVND (reference sequence). The CDR3 runs to 14 residues. This CDR3 reads CASSMGQGPLGYTF. The DNA for the CDR3 is TGTGCCAGTAGTATGGGACAGGGACCCCTCGGCTACACCTTC.

This clone was seen only a few times. The V gene is TRBV7-3, the J gene TRBJ2-1; no firm D call. There are 15 residues in the CDR3. V gave up 0 bases and J gave up 2 bases, with 8 bases separating them. Germline lookup yields CDR1 SGHTA and CDR2 FQGTGA. The CDR3 nucleotides are TGTGCCAGCAGCTTAACGGCACGTCCCTACAATGAGCAGTTCTTC. Protein product: CASSLTARPYNEQFF.

The rearrangement joins TRBV6-1 to TRBJ2-2; D not resolved. This CDR3 comprises 17 residues. Germline V gives CDR1 MNHNS, CDR2 SASEGT. The V and J ends lost 5 bases and 9 bases respectively, with 25 bases between them. In DNA, the CDR3 is TGTGCCAGCAGTCAAGGCCGCAGCAGAGGCCATTCATGGGAGCTGTTTTTT. Protein sequence: CASSQGRSRGHSWELFF.

Only one count was recorded for this clone. A read error may produce the germline difference seen at one junction end. This rearrangement joins TRBV25-1 to TRBJ2-2; 14 positions agree with TRBD2. Germline V gene sequence: CDR1 MGHDK, CDR2 SYGVNS. CDR3 length: 15 amino acids. The CDR3 loop is CATSGLAGDTGELLF. The CDR3, as DNA: TGTGCCACCTCGGGACTAGCGGGAGACACCGGGGAGCTGCTTTTT.

The chain couples TRBV7-2 to TRBJ1-1, with 8 bases identical to TRBD1. V shed 7 bases, J shed 7 bases, and the junction held 8 bases outside the gene matches. Per the germline V gene, CDR1 is SGHTA and CDR2 is FQGNSA. The CDR3 sequence is 13 residues long. The CDR3 loop is CASNFRGQGEAFF. As DNA, the CDR3 is TGTGCCAGCAACTTCAGGGGGCAGGGTGAAGCTTTCTTT.

CDR3: CASSFTSSAPIQYF. CDR3 in DNA: TGCGCCAGCAGCTTCACTAGCTCCGCCCCCATTCAGTACTTC. The V call is TRBV5-1, the J call TRBJ2-4, with D perhaps matching TRBD2 (6 bases). The CDR3 length is 14 residues. The V and J ends lost 2 bases and 9 bases respectively, with 15 bases between them. CDR1 and CDR2 (germline): SGHRS, YFSETQ.

This clone showed up just once. The chain has TRBV5-6 and TRBJ2-5; 9 bases line up with TRBD2. CDR3 size: 14 residues. Germline CDR1 and CDR2: SGHDT and YYEEEE. Trimming cost V 3 bases and J 5 bases; bases outside gene matches: 5. CDR3 protein: CASSSAGTSETQYF. CDR3 in DNA: TGTGCCAGCAGCTCGGCCGGGACTAGCGAGACCCAGTACTTC.

This chain uses TRBV6-5 with TRBJ2-7, with a possible D match to TRBD2 (5 bases). V lost 4 bases, J lost 0 bases, and 10 bases lay in between. The CDR3 loop spans 14 amino acids. The germline V gene has CDR1 MNHEY and CDR2 SVGAGI. Here the CDR3 reads CASSLSGGSYEQYF. CDR3 nucleotides: TGTGCCAGCAGTTTAAGCGGAGGCTCCTACGAGCAGTACTTC.